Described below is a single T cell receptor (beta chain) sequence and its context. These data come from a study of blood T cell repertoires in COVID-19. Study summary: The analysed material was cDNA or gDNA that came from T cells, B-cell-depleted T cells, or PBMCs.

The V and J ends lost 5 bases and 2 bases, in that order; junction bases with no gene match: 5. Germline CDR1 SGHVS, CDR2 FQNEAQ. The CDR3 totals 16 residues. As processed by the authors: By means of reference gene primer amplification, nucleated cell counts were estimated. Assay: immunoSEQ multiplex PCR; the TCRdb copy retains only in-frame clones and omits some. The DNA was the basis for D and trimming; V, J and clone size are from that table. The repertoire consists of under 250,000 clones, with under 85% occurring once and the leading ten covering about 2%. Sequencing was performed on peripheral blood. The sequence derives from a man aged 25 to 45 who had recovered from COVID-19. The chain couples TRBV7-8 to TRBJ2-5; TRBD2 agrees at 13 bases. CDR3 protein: CASSRRLAGGQETQYF. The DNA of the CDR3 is TGTGCCAGCAGCCGGAGACTAGCGGGGGGTCAAGAGACCCAGTACTTC.